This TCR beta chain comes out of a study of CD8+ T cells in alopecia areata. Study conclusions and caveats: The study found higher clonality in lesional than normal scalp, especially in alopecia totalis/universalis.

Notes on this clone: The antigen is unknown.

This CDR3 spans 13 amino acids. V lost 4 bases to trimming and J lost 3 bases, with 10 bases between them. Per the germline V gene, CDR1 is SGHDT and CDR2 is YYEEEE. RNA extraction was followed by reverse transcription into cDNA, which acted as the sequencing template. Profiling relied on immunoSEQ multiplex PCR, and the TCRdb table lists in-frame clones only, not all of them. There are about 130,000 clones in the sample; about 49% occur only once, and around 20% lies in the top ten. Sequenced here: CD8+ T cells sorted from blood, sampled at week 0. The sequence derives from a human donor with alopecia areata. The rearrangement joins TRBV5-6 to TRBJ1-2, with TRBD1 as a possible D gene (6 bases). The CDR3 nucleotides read TGTGCCAGCAGCCCAGGGGCGGACTATGGCTACACCTTC. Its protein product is CASSPGADYGYTF.